The 8 T cell receptor beta chains below were found in one sample sequenced in a study of T cell changes during pregnancy in multiple sclerosis. The method was immunoSEQ multiplex PCR; TCRdb's version includes in-frame clones alone and lacks a portion of them. The data hold about 46,000 clones, with 90% to 95% observed a single time. This specimen consisted of CD8+ T cells from peripheral blood mononuclear cells, obtained in the first trimester of pregnancy. These receptors all stem from a female donor with multiple sclerosis, enrolled in a pregnancy study.

The V call is TRBV9, the J call TRBJ2-7, with 10 positions matching TRBD2. Germline V CDR1 and CDR2: SGDLS, YYNGEE. J was trimmed by 3 bases and V by 0 bases; bases with no gene match: 3. The CDR3 has 15 amino acids. This CDR3 is CASSVDPSGSYEQYF. In DNA form, the CDR3 reads TGTGCCAGCAGCGTAGACCCTAGCGGGAGCTACGAGCAGTACTTC.

The chain couples TRBV25-1 to TRBJ2-7; D perhaps matches TRBD2 (5 bases). Germline CDR1 and CDR2: MGHDK and SYGVNS. The V and J ends lost 1 base and 5 bases respectively, with 12 bases between them. The CDR3 spans 14 residues. The CDR3 DNA reads TGTGCCAGCAGTGAATTGCGGGTCCCGGACGAGCAGTACTTC. This codes for CASSELRVPDEQYF.

J is TRBJ2-2 and V is TRBV28, with D unclear. The CDR3 is 14 residues long. Germline assignment: CDR1 MDHEN and CDR2 SYDVKM. Trimming took 3 bases from V and 3 from J, leaving 8 bases between them. The CDR3 bases are TGTGCCAGCAGTTTGCTCCAGGACACCGGGGAGCTGTTTTTT. Its translation: CASSLLQDTGELFF.

The rearrangement uses TRBV4-1 and TRBJ1-5; unclear D gene. The V end was cut by 1 base, the J end by 2 bases, with 9 bases between. From germline, CDR1 is MGHRA and CDR2 YSYEKL. CDR3 size: 15 residues. CDR3 sequence: CASSQASTGNQPQHF. The CDR3, as DNA: TGCGCCAGCAGCCAAGCATCAACGGGCAATCAGCCCCAGCATTTT.

J is TRBJ2-1 and V is TRBV5-1; D is possibly TRBD2 (6 bases). Germline CDR1 is SGHRS and CDR2 is YFSETQ. With 3 bases removed from V and 6 bases from J, the gap between germline ends came to 10 bases. CDR3 length: 13 amino acids. CDR3 amino acids: CASSSGLFNEQFF. The CDR3 bases are TGCGCCAGCAGCTCGGGACTTTTCAATGAGCAGTTCTTC.

V is TRBV11-2 and J is TRBJ2-1, with D tentatively TRBD2 (5 bases). CDR3 size: 14 residues. The V gene lost 7 bases and the J gene lost 3 bases, with 13 bases spanning the gap. Germline values: CDR1 SGHAT, CDR2 FQNNGV. The CDR3 DNA follows: TGTGCCAGCACCCCAGCGGCGATCTACAATGAGCAGTTCTTC. Its protein product is CASTPAAIYNEQFF.

A word on this clone: As the CDR3 is not closed by the conserved phenylalanine or tryptophan, this likely results from a read error. It is unclear where the CDR3 begins or ends on the DNA, so no DNA is shown, and the CDR3 is as TCRdb lists it. The rearrangement joins TRBV5-5 to TRBJ1-2; the table's D call of TRBD1 was not tested on the DNA. The V gene's germline CDR1 is SGHKS and CDR2 YYEKEE (reference sequence). The CDR3 contains 13 residues when both ends are counted. CDR3 sequence reads: CASSLGTGLFESL.

The chain uses TRBV6-1 and TRBJ1-1; D unresolved. Trimming cost V 0 bases and J 1 base, with 12 bases left between them. The CDR3 consists of 16 residues. CDR1 is MNHNS, CDR2 SASEGT, per germline. CDR3 protein: CASSEAALNWNTEAFF. The CDR3 nucleotides read TGTGCCAGCAGTGAAGCAGCTCTAAATTGGAACACTGAAGCTTTCTTT.